This T cell receptor beta chain was captured in a study of blood T cell repertoires in COVID-19. Across the study: Donors in the United States, Italy and Spain gave samples during acute or convalescent COVID-19. The cDNA or gDNA used as material had been derived from T cells, B-cell-depleted T cells, or PBMCs.

In the authors' workflow: Cell counts per sample came from amplifying reference gene primers. Measured with immunoSEQ multiplex PCR; TCRdb has only the in-frame clones, and not every one. That table is the source of V, J and clone size, and D and trimming were worked out from the DNA. Of about 34,000 clones detected, approximately 88% appear once; the ten largest clones hold around 15%. J was trimmed by 6 bases and V by 5 bases; bases with no gene match: 12. The CDR3 has 15 residues. Germline CDR1 PRHDT, CDR2 FYEKMQ (reference sequence). Source material: peripheral blood. The clonotype originates from a man aged 55 to 70 with active COVID-19. This chain joins TRBV13 and TRBJ2-5, with 7 bases that match TRBD1. CDR3 in amino acids: CASSPGPQGQKTQYF. The CDR3, as DNA: TGTGCCAGCAGCCCGGGACCACAGGGGCAAAAGACCCAGTACTTC.